Here is one T cell receptor (beta chain) with its context. TCRdb reprocessed the 5' RACE reads and reports one entry per CDR3 protein, with no DNA. This sample lists about 160,000 distinct CDR3 sequences; its ten largest clones have 15% to 20%. The data derive from a study of T cells expressing NK-cell markers. From germline, CDR1 is LGHDT and CDR2 YNNKEL (reference sequence). The CDR3 runs 16 residues. The source is a woman aged 18 to 75 in good health. What was sequenced was blood T cells: a sorted CD56 or NKG2C T cell subset, CD4+ or CD8+ T cells, or bulk PBMC T cells (not recorded which). This chain connects TRBV3-1 to TRBJ1-6; TCRdb picks TRBD1, but there is no DNA to check that call. The CDR3 loop is CASSRQQGAGNSPLHF.